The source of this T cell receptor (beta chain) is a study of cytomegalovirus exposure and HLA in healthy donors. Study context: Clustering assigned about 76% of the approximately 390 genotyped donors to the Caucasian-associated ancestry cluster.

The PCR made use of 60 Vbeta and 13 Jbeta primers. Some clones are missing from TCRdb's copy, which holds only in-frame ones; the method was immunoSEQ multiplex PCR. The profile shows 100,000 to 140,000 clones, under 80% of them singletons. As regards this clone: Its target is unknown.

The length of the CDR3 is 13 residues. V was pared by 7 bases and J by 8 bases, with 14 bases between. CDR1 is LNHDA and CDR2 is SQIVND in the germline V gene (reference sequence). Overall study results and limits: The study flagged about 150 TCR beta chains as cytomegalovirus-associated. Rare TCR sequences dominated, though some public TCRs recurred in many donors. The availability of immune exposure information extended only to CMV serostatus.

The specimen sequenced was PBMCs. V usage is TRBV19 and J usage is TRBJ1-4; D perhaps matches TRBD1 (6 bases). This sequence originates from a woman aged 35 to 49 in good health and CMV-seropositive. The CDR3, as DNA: TGTGCCAGTACCTGGGGGCTTGGGGAAAAACTGTTTTTT. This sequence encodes CASTWGLGEKLFF.